This T cell receptor (beta chain) derives from a study of T-cell memory formation after mild COVID-19. Study conclusions and caveats: Chiefly within CM and EM were the contracting CD4+ clones; CD8+ ones were within EMRA.

V dropped 0 bases and J dropped 0 bases, with 6 bases sitting between them. The germline gives CDR1 LGHDT, CDR2 YNNKEL (reference sequence). The CDR3 is 14 amino acids. This clonotype was found a few times. Its antigen is not known. A 5'RACE reaction primed in the constant segment made cDNA libraries of TCR alpha and TCR beta, and these carried sample barcodes and UMIs. MiXCR was run by TCRdb on the 5' RACE reads, yielding one entry per CDR3 protein. The top ten hold around a quarter of the sample, which has fewer than 95,000 distinct CDR3 sequences, around an eighth seen once. This sequence joins TRBV3-1 and TRBJ2-7; D is ambiguous. Sequencing was done on a sample of PBMCs or a T cell subset sorted from them (not recorded which). The TCR sequence derives from an adult woman who had mild COVID-19 (a few samples of this study predate the infection). Cell type and time point are not known. The CDR3 DNA sequence: TGTGCCAGCAGCCAAGAAGGGATCTCCTACGAGCAGTACTTC. Its translation is CASSQEGISYEQYF.